This entry lists 27 T cell receptor beta chains sequenced from one sample in a study of shared clonotypes between healthy human individuals. Sequenced by immunoSEQ multiplex PCR; TCRdb stores in-frame clones only, minus some. This table has some 2,000,000 clones, 85% to 95% appearing once. The specimen was naive CD4+ T cells sorted from blood. Regarding subset: CD45RA+ positively selected. These TCRs come from a man aged 18 to 30 in good health.

J is TRBJ2-1 and V is TRBV18; 7 nucleotides match TRBD1. This CDR3 contains 14 residues. Losses at the gene ends were 6 bases for V and 8 bases for J; bases not matched to a gene: 10. Germline V lookup: CDR1 KGHSH, CDR2 LQKENI. The CDR3 loop is CASSQDRVGDEQFF. The CDR3 DNA reads as TGTGCCAGCTCCCAAGACAGGGTGGGGGATGAGCAGTTCTTC. Combining the CDR3 with reference TRBV18 and TRBJ2-1 gives the whole variable domain NAGVMQNPRHLVRRRGQEARLRCSPMKGHSHVYWYRQLPEEGLKFMVYLQKENIIDESGMPKERFSAEFPKEGPSILRIQQVVRGDSAAYFCASSQDRVGDEQFFGPGTRLTVL.

This clone was observed a single time. This chain links TRBV9 with TRBJ2-5; D tentatively fits TRBD1 or TRBD2 (5 bases each). From germline, CDR1 is SGDLS and CDR2 YYNGEE. The V end lost 0 bases, the J end lost 7 bases, and 13 bases lay between the germline ends. The CDR3 has 14 amino acids. Here the CDR3 DNA reads TGTGCCAGCAGCGTAGGCGTCGCAGGGACGACCCAGTACTTC. It is translated as CASSVGVAGTTQYF.

The chain combines TRBV27 with TRBJ1-6, with D hard to call. V was cut by 0 bases and J by 7 bases, with 13 bases left in between. Germline CDR1 reads MNHEY; CDR2 reads SMNVEV (reference sequence). There are 16 residues in the CDR3. CDR3 region: CASSLSKGPLNSPLHF. CDR3 DNA sequence: TGTGCCAGCAGTTTATCGAAGGGCCCCCTCAATTCACCCCTCCACTTT.

This chain links TRBV4-1 with TRBJ2-3; 7 bases line up with TRBD2. Per the germline V gene, CDR1 is MGHRA and CDR2 is YSYEKL. The V and J ends lost 4 bases and 0 bases, in that order; junction bases with no gene match: 7. This CDR3 has 16 residues. CDR3 coding DNA: TGCGCCAGCAGCCCTCTGGTTAGCGGGAGCACAGATACGCAGTATTTT. This translates into CASSPLVSGSTDTQYF.

A note on this clone: The sample carries other DNA sequences with the same CDR3. The chain links TRBV18 to TRBJ2-7; either TRBD1 or TRBD2 may fit D (5 bases each). Germline-derived CDR1 and CDR2 are KGHSH and LQKENI. This CDR3 region has 15 residues. V was clipped by 3 bases and J by 0 bases, with 12 bases between them. The CDR3 nucleotides read TGTGCCAGCTCACCCGGGACGGGTCTCTCCTACGAGCAGTACTTC. Translating it yields CASSPGTGLSYEQYF.

The chain couples TRBV19 to TRBJ1-5; D might be TRBD1 (6 bases). This CDR3 contains 16 residues. CDR1 and CDR2 from the germline V gene are LNHDA and SQIVND (reference sequence). V was pared by 3 bases and J by 4 bases, with 16 bases between. The CDR3 loop is CASSMGGGPFNQPQHF. Here the CDR3 DNA reads TGTGCCAGTAGTATGGGCGGGGGGCCTTTTAATCAGCCCCAGCATTTT.

This clone was recorded at least ten times. J is TRBJ1-1 and V is TRBV7-3; D might be TRBD1 (6 bases). Looked up from germline, CDR1 is SGHTA and CDR2 is FQGTGA. There are 14 residues in the CDR3. V dropped 6 bases and J dropped 1 base, with 12 bases sitting between them. The CDR3 here is CASSAGHPNTEAFF. The CDR3 bases are TGTGCCAGCAGTGCGGGACACCCGAACACTGAAGCTTTCTTT.

The V call is TRBV5-1, the J call TRBJ2-2; unclear D gene. V was pared by 0 bases and J by 1 base, with 10 bases between. This CDR3 is 16 amino acids long. Germline V gene data show CDR1 as SGHRS and CDR2 as YFSETQ. The CDR3 here is CASSLAGGWNTGELFF. CDR3 nucleotides: TGCGCCAGCAGCTTGGCCGGCGGATGGAACACCGGGGAGCTGTTTTTT. Looking up the rest from reference TRBV5-1 and TRBJ2-2 gives the full variable domain: KAGVTQTPRYLIKTRGQQVTLSCSPISGHRSVSWYQQTPGQGLQFLFEYFSETQRNKGNFPGRFSGRQFSNSRSEMNVSTLELGDSALYLCASSLAGGWNTGELFFGEGSRLTVL.

The CDR3 sequence is CASSLVRGRSPEQFF. The DNA of the CDR3 is TGTGCCAGCAGCTTAGTACGGGGACGATCCCCTGAGCAGTTCTTC. The chain combines TRBV11-2 with TRBJ2-1; D tentatively reads TRBD1 or TRBD2 (5 bases each). The CDR3 contains 15 residues. Germline values: CDR1 SGHAT, CDR2 FQNNGV. V lost 1 base and J 9 bases, leaving 16 bases between the germline ends.

CDR3 protein: CASSLAGPETYGYTF. CDR3 sequence (DNA): TGTGCCAGCAGCTTAGCGGGTCCGGAGACCTATGGCTACACCTTC. The chain is built from TRBV7-9 and TRBJ1-2; D is ambiguous. Trimming left V 0 bases short and J 4 bases short, with 12 bases between. Per germline, CDR1 SEHNR and CDR2 FQNEAQ (reference sequence). The CDR3 is 15 amino acids.

Remarks on this clone: Other DNA sequences in the sample encode the same CDR3. This chain uses TRBV5-1 with TRBJ2-7, with 11 bases matching TRBD1. This CDR3 spans 14 amino acids. The germline gives CDR1 SGHRS, CDR2 YFSETQ. V gave up 0 bases and J gave up 6 bases; unmatched junction bases: 2. The CDR3 region has the DNA TGCGCCAGCAGCTTGGAGGGGACAGGGGGCGAGCAGTACTTC. Protein: CASSLEGTGGEQYF.

This clone was counted once. J is TRBJ1-1 and V is TRBV6-1; TRBD1 matches at 7 bases. CDR1 and CDR2 (germline): MNHNS, SASEGT. Unmatched junction bases numbered 13, after V lost 5 bases and J lost 10 bases. The CDR3 runs to 14 residues. The CDR3 DNA follows: TGTGCCAGCAGTAATAAACAGGGGTTGGGCGTAGCTTTCTTT. Translating gives CASSNKQGLGVAFF.

For this clone: The same CDR3 also results from other DNA sequences found in this sample. This chain links TRBV5-1 with TRBJ2-7, with TRBD1 matching 7 bases. Losses at the gene ends were 0 bases for V and 3 bases for J; bases not matched to a gene: 3. The CDR3 is made up of 14 amino acids. Germline CDR1 reads SGHRS; CDR2 reads YFSETQ. CDR3: CASSLDPGGYEQYF. Here the CDR3 DNA reads TGCGCCAGCAGCTTGGATCCAGGGGGCTACGAGCAGTACTTC.

The chain carries TRBV7-8 and TRBJ2-3; D is uncertain. Germline CDR1 is SGHVS and CDR2 is FQNEAQ. The CDR3 length is 16 residues. Trimming took 5 bases from V and 0 from J, leaving 15 bases between them. CDR3 DNA: TGTGCCAGCAGCCCCTCTGGGTACTCTAGCACAGATACGCAGTATTTT. Its protein is CASSPSGYSSTDTQYF.

Note on this clone: The sample holds other DNA sequences that translate to the same CDR3. The V call is TRBV9, the J call TRBJ1-2; 8 bases are a match to TRBD1. This CDR3 has 13 residues. V was pared by 3 bases and J by 8 bases, with 6 bases of the junction left unmatched. From germline, CDR1 is SGDLS and CDR2 YYNGEE. CDR3 sequence: CASSERTGRGYTF. In DNA, the CDR3 is TGTGCCAGCAGCGAGCGGACAGGGAGAGGCTACACCTTC.

This chain links TRBV27 with TRBJ1-2; D uncertain. The V end lost 5 bases, the J end lost 4 bases, and 17 bases lay between the germline ends. CDR3 length: 15 amino acids. CDR1 is MNHEY, CDR2 SMNVEV, per germline (reference sequence). The CDR3 sequence is CASSPSWGAPYGYTF. CDR3 sequence (DNA): TGTGCCAGCAGTCCCTCGTGGGGTGCCCCCTATGGCTACACCTTC.

This chain links TRBV18 with TRBJ1-2, with D perhaps matching TRBD1 (6 bases). This CDR3 contains 13 residues. Deletions cut 6 bases from V and 3 bases from J, with 11 bases between. Germline assignment: CDR1 KGHSH and CDR2 LQKENI. CDR3 sequence: CASSADSDYGYTF. The DNA of the CDR3 is TGTGCCAGCTCGGCGGACAGTGACTATGGCTACACCTTC.

The rearrangement uses TRBV7-8 and TRBJ2-2; TRBD1 might be the D (6 bases). Germline V CDR1 and CDR2: SGHVS, FQNEAQ. The CDR3 sequence is 19 residues long. V lost 5 bases and J lost 0, with 22 bases in between. The CDR3 bases are TGTGCCAGCAGCCCGCGCCATAAAGGGGGTAAACCGAACACCGGGGAGCTGTTTTTT. It yields the protein CASSPRHKGGKPNTGELFF.

As to this clone: A clone one base away is much larger, so this may be a read error. The chain is built from TRBV2 and TRBJ2-7; 8 positions match TRBD1. CDR3 size: 13 residues. V lost 6 bases, J lost 3 bases, and 4 bases stayed unmatched. Germline V gene sequence: CDR1 SNHLY, CDR2 FYNNEI. This CDR3 is CASSAGTGYEQYF. The CDR3 DNA reads TGTGCCAGCAGCGCCGGGACAGGCTACGAGCAGTACTTC.

Turning to this clone: This CDR3 is also generated by other DNA sequences in the sample. The chain employs TRBV29-1 and TRBJ2-3; TRBD2 is a possible D gene (6 bases). Germline V CDR1 and CDR2: SQVTM, ANQGSEA. Trimming pared 3 bases from V and 3 bases from J, leaving 7 bases between. The CDR3 has 12 residues. CDR3 in DNA: TGCAGCGTTGATCGGGGGACAGATACGCAGTATTTT. Protein: CSVDRGTDTQYF.

CDR3 nucleotides: TGTGCCAGCAGCCGGACTGGGGGGACCTACAATGAGCAGTTCTTC. This encodes CASSRTGGTYNEQFF. The genes are TRBV7-9 and TRBJ2-1; maybe TRBD2 (6 bases). Trimming stripped 5 bases from V and 2 bases from J, with 13 bases between. Germline V gene lookup returns CDR1 SEHNR and CDR2 FQNEAQ (reference sequence). The CDR3 loop spans 15 amino acids.

This clone was seen once. The chain carries TRBV28 and TRBJ2-1; 9 bases are shared with TRBD2. With V trimmed by 11 bases and J by 3 bases, 14 bases remained unmatched. In germline, CDR1 is MDHEN, CDR2 SYDVKM. This CDR3 has 16 residues. The CDR3 DNA sequence: TGTGCCTCGGCTGGTGCGGGGGGGCGGTTCTACAATGAGCAGTTCTTC. Translated, it gives CASAGAGGRFYNEQFF.

The chain uses TRBV28 and TRBJ1-2; D is possibly TRBD1 (5 bases). Germline lookup yields CDR1 MDHEN and CDR2 SYDVKM. V was trimmed by 5 bases and J by 6 bases, leaving 16 bases between them. This CDR3 is 14 amino acids long. The CDR3 sequence: CASSPGDLWDGYTF. The CDR3 DNA reads TGTGCCAGCAGTCCCGGGGACCTGTGGGATGGCTACACCTTC.

The chain recombines TRBV4-3 with TRBJ2-3; 7 positions agree with TRBD1. CDR3 length: 17 amino acids. CDR1 is LGHNA, CDR2 YSLEER, per germline. V gave up 0 bases and J gave up 0 bases; unmatched junction bases: 6. The CDR3 coding sequence is TGCGCCAGCAGCCAAGAATGGGGGACAGCTAGCACAGATACGCAGTATTTT. It yields the protein CASSQEWGTASTDTQYF.

CDR3 in DNA: TGTGCCAGCAGCGCAATCCACGGGGGCCAAGAGACCCAGTACTTC. Translating it yields CASSAIHGGQETQYF. The chain combines TRBV13 with TRBJ2-5; tentatively, D is TRBD2 (6 bases). The germline CDR1 and CDR2 sequences are PRHDT and FYEKMQ (reference sequence). V was trimmed by 5 bases and J by 1 base, leaving 14 bases between them. The CDR3 extends over 15 amino acids.

The chain uses TRBV21-1 and TRBJ2-3; the D call in the table, TRBD2, was not verified against the DNA. TRBV21-1 is tagged as a pseudogene. The CDR3 has 15 amino acids. This CDR3 is CASSKFKRESDTQYF. The CDR3 DNA reads TGTGCCAGCAGCAAATTCAAACGGGAGTCAGATACGCAGTATTTT.

For this clone: The sample carries other DNA sequences with the same CDR3. J is TRBJ2-3 and V is TRBV10-3; 8 bases are shared with TRBD2. V shed 5 bases and J 0 bases; nucleotides not matched to a gene: 1. CDR1 and CDR2 (germline): ENHRY, SYGVKD. CDR3 length: 14 residues. The CDR3 loop is CAISLAGSTDTQYF. Here the CDR3 DNA reads TGTGCCATCAGTTTAGCGGGGAGCACAGATACGCAGTATTTT.